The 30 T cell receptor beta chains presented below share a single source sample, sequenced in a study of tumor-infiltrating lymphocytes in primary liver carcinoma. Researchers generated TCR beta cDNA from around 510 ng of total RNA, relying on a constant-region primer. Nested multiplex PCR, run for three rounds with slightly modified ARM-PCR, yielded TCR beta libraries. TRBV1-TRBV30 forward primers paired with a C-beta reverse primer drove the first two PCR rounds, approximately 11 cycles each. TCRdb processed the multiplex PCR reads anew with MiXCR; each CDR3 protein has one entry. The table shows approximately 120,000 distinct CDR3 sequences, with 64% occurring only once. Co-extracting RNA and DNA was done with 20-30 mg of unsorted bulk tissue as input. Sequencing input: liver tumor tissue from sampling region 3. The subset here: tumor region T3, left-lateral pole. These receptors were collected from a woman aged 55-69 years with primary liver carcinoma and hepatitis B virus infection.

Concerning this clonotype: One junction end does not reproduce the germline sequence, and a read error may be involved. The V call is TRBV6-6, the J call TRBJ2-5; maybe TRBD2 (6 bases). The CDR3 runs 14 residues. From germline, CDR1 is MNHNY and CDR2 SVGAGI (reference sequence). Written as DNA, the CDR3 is TGTGCCAGCACCCGGACGGAAGGTCGGGAGACCCAATACTTC. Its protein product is CASTRTEGRETQYF.

The CDR3 DNA sequence: TGTGCCAGTAGCCATAAATCGGGGGCAGATACGCAGTATTTT. Its protein product is CASSHKSGADTQYF. The chain is built from TRBV11-2 and TRBJ2-3; weak D call: TRBD2 (6 bases). The CDR3 has 14 residues. Germline CDR1 is SGHAT and CDR2 is FQNNGV. Trimming took 9 bases from V and 4 from J, leaving 17 bases between them.

CDR3 protein: CASSSLGMGPSNEKLFF. For the CDR3, the DNA is TGTGCCAGCAGTTCGCTCGGCATGGGACCTTCTAATGAAAAACTGTTTTTT. The genes are TRBV12-3 or TRBV12-4 and TRBJ1-4; the D gene is possibly TRBD1 (5 bases). V was pared by 4 bases and J by 3 bases, with 18 bases between. The CDR3 has 17 residues.

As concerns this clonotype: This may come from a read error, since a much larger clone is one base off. The CDR3 DNA reads TGTGCCGGCAGCCAACCACAGGGCCCGAATGAGCAGTTCTTC. Amino acid sequence: CAGSQPQGPNEQFF. The J gene is TRBJ2-1, the V gene TRBV4-2; tentatively, D is TRBD1 (6 bases). The CDR3 spans 14 residues. Looked up from germline, CDR1 is LGHNA and CDR2 is YNFKEQ.

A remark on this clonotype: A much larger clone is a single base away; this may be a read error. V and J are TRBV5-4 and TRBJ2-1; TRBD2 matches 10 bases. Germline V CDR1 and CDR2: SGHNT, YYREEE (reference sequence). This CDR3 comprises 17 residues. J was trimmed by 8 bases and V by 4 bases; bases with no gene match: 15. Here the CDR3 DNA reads TGTGCCAGCAGCACCCCCACTAGCGGGAATTTGTTTGATGAGCAGTTCTTC. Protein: CASSTPTSGNLFDEQFF.

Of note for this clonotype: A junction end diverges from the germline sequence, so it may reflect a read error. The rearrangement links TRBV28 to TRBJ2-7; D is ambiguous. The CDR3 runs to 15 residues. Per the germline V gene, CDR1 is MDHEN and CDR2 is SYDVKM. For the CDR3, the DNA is TGTGCCAGCAATACTAAGGTGGGATGGTCCTACGAGCCGTACTTC. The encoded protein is CASNTKVGWSYEPYF. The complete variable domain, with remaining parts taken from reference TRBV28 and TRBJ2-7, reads DVKVTQSSRYLVKRTGEKVFLECVQDMDHENMFWYRQDPGLGLRLIYFSYDVKMKEKGDIPEGYSVSREKKERFSLILESASTNQTSMYLCASNTKVGWSYEPYFGPGTRLTVT.

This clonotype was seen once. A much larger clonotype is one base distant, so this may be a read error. The CDR3, as DNA: TGTGCCAGCAGCTCGGGGGGACAGGGTGGCTACACCTTC. This gives the protein CASSSGGQGGYTF. This chain links TRBV5-5 with TRBJ1-2, with 9 bases that match TRBD1. The V gene end was trimmed by 3 bases and the J gene end by 7 bases; junction bases not matched to a gene: 4. The germline CDR1 and CDR2 sequences are SGHKS and YYEKEE (reference sequence). The CDR3 is made up of 13 amino acids.

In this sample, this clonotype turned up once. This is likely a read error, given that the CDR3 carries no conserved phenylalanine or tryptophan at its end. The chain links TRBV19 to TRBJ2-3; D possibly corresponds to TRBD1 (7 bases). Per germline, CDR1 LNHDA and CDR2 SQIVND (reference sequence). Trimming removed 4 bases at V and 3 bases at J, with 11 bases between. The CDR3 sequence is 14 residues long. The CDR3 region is CASSTTGRTDTQYL. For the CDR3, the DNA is TGTGCCAGTAGTACGACAGGGAGGACAGATACGCAGTATCTT.

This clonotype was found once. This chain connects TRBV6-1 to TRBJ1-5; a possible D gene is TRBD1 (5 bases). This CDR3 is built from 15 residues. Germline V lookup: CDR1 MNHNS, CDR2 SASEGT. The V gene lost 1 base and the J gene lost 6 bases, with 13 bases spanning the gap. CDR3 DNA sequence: TGTGCCAGCAGTGAAGGGGACCCCGAGGGTCAGCCCCAGCATTTT. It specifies CASSEGDPEGQPQHF.

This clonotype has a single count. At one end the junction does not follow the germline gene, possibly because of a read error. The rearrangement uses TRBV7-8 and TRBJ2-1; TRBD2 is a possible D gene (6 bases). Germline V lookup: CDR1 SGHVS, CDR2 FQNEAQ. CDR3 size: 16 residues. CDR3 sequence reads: CAGSLVSRGRHNEQFF. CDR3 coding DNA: TGTGCCGGCAGCTTAGTCTCACGGGGGAGGCACAATGAGCAGTTCTTC.

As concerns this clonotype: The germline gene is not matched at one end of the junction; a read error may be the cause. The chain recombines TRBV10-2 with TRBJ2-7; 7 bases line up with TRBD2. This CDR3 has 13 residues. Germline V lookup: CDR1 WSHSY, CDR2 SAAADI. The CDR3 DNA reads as TGCGCCAGCAGTAGCGGGGAATGTTACGAACAGTACTTC. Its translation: CASSSGECYEQYF.

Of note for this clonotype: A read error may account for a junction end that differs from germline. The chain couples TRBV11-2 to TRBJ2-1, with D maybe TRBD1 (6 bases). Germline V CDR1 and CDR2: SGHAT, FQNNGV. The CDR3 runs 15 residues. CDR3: CASSSVQGRMYEQFF. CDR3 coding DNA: TGTGCCAGCAGCTCTGTACAGGGTAGAATGTATGAGCAGTTTTTC.

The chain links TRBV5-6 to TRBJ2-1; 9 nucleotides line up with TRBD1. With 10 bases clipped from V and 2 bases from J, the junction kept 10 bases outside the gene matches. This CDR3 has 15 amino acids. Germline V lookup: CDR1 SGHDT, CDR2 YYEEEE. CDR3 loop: CAVSFGDRAYNEQFF. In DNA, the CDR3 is TGTGCCGTCAGCTTCGGGGACAGGGCCTACAATGAGCAGTTCTTC.

CDR3 amino acids: CASSQQDERFTDTQYF. The CDR3 DNA reads TGTGCCAGCAGCCAGCAGGATGAGCGGTTCACAGATACGCAGTATTTT. The chain joins TRBV9 to TRBJ2-3; D is possibly TRBD2 (5 bases). V was clipped by 4 bases and J by 2 bases, with 17 bases between them. The CDR3 is made up of 16 amino acids. The germline CDR1 and CDR2 sequences are SGDLS and YYNGEE. Filled out from reference TRBV9 and TRBJ2-3, the complete variable domain reads DSGVTQTPKHLITATGQRVTLRCSPRSGDLSVYWYQQSLDQGLQFLIQYYNGEERAKGNILERFSAQQFPDLHSELNLSSLELGDSALYFCASSQQDERFTDTQYFGPGTRLTVL.

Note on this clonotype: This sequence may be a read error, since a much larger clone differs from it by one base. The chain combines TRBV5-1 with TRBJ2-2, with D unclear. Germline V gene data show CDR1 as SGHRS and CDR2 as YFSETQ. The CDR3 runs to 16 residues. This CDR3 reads CASSYSPKTKTGELFF. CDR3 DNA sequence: TGCGCCAGCAGCTATTCCCCAAAGACGAAGACCGGGGAGCTGTTTTTT.

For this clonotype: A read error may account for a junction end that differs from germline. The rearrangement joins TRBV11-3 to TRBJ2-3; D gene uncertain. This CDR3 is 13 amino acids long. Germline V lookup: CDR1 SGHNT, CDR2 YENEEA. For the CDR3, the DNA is TGTGGCAGCAGCCCCGGCTGGGCAGATACGCAGTATTTT. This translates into CGSSPGWADTQYF.

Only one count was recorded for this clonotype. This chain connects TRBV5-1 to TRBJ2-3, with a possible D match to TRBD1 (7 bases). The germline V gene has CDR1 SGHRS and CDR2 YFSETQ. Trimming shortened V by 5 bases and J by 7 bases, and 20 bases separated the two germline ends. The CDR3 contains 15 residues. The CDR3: CASRRGAEGAYTQYF. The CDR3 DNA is TGCGCCAGCAGGAGGGGAGCGGAGGGGGCATATACGCAGTATTTT.

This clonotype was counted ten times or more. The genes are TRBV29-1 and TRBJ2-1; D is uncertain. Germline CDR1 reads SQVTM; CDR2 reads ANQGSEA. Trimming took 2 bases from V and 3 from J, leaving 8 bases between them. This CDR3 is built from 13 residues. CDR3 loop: CSVETFFYNEQFF. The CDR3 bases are TGCAGCGTTGAAACTTTCTTCTACAATGAGCAGTTCTTC.

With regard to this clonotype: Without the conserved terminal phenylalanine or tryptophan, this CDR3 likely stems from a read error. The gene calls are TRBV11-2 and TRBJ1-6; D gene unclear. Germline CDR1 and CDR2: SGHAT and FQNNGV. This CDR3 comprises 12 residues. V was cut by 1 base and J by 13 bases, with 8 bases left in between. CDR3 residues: CASSLGTGPLHI. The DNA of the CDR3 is TGTGCCAGCAGCTTAGGTACCGGGCCCCTCCACATT.

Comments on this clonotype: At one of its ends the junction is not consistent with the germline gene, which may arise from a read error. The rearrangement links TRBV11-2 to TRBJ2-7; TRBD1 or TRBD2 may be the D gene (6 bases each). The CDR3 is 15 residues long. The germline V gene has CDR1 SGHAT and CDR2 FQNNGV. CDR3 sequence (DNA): TGTGTCAGCAGCTTAGTCCCGACGGGGGCCCACGAGCAGTACTTC. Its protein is CVSSLVPTGAHEQYF.

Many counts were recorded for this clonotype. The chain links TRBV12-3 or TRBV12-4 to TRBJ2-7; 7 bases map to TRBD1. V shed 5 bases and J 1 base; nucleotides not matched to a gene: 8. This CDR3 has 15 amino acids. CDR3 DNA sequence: TGTGCCAGCAGTCCGACCGGGACAGCTTCCTACGAGCAGTACTTC. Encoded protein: CASSPTGTASYEQYF.

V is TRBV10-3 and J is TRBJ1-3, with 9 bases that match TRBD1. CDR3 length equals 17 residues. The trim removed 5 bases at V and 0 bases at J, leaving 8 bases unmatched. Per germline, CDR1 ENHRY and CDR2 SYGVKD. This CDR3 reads CAISLSDRGSSGNTIYF. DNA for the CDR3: TGTGCCATCAGTCTGTCAGACAGGGGGAGCTCTGGAAACACCATATATTTT.

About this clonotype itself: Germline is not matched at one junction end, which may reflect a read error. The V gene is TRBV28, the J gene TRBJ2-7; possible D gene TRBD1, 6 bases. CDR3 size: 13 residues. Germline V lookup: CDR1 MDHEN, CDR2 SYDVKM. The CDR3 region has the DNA TGCGCCAGCAGGCGGACAGTTTCCTACGATCAGTACTTC. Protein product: CASRRTVSYDQYF.

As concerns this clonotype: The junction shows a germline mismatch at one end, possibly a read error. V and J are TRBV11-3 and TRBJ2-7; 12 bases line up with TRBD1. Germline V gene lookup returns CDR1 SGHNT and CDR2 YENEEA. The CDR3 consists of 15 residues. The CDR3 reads CAGSHGTGGNYEQYF. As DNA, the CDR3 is TGTGCCGGCAGCCACGGGACAGGGGGCAACTACGAGCAATACTTC.

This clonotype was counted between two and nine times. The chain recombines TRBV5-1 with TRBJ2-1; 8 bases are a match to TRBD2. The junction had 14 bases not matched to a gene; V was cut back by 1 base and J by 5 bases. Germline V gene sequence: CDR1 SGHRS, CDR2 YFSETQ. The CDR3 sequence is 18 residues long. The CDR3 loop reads CASSLTRSGSPLDNEQFF. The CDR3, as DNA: TGCGCCAGCAGCTTGACTCGGAGCGGGAGCCCCCTAGACAATGAGCAGTTCTTC.

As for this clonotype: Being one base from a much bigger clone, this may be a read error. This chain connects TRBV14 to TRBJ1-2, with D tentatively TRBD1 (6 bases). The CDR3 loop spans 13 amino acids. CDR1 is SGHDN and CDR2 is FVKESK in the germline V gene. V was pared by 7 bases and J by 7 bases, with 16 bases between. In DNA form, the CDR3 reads TGTGCCAGCAACCTCACTCAGGGGACTGGCTACACCTTC. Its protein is CASNLTQGTGYTF.

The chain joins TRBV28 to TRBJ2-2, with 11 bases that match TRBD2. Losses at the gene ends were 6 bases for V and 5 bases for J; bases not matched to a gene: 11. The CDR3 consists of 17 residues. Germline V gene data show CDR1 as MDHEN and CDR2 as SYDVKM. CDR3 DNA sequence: TGTGCCAGCAGCTTTCCTAGCGGGAGGACTCGGACCGGGGAGCTGTTTTTT. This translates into CASSFPSGRTRTGELFF.

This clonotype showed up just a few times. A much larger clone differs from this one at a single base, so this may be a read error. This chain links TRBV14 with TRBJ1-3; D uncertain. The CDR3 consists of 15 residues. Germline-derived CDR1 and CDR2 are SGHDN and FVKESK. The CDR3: CTSSPEWGSGNTIYF. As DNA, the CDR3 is TGTACCAGCAGCCCCGAATGGGGATCTGGAAACACCATATATTTT.

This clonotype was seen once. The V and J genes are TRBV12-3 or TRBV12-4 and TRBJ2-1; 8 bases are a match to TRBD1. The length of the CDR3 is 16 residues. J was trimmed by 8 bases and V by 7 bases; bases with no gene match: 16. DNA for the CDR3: TGTGCCAGCAATTTTTTTCGAGACAGGGGTTTCGATGAGCAGTTCTTC. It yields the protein CASNFFRDRGFDEQFF.

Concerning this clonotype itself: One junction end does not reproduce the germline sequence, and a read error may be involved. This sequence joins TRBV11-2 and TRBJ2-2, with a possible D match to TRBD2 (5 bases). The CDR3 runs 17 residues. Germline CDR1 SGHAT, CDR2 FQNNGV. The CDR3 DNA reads TGTGCCAGCAGCCCAGTAGGCAGTGGACTTGTCATCGGGGTGCTGTTTTTT. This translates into CASSPVGSGLVIGVLFF.